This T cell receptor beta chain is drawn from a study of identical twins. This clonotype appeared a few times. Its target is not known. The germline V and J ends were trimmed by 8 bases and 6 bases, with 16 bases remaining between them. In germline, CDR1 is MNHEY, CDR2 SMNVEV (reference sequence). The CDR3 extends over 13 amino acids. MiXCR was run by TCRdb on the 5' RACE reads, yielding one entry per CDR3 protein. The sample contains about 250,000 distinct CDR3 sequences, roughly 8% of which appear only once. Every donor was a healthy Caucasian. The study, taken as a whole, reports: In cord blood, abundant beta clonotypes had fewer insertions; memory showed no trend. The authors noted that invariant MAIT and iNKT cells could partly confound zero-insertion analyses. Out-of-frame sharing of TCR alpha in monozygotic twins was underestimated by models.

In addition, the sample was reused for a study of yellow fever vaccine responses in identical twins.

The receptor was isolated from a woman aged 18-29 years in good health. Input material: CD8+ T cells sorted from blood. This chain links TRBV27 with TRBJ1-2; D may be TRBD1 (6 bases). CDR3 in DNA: TGTGCCAGCGGAATTTCAGGGGTGAATGGCTACACCTTC. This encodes CASGISGVNGYTF.